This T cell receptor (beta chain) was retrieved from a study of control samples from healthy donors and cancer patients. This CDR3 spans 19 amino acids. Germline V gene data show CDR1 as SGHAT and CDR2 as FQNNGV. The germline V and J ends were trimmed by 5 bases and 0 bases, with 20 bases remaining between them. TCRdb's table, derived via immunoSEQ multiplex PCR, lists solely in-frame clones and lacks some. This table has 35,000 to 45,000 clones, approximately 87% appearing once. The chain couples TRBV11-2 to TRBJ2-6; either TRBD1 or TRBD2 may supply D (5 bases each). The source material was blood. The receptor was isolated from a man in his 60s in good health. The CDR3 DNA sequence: TGTGCCAGCAGCACCCCCGTGGGCAGGGAGCACTCTGGGGCCAACGTCCTGACTTTC. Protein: CASSTPVGREHSGANVLTF.